This T cell receptor beta chain was recorded in a study of cytomegalovirus exposure and HLA in healthy donors. This CDR3 is 15 amino acids long. Germline CDR1 is SGHAT and CDR2 is FQNNGV. The V and J ends lost 5 bases and 5 bases, in that order; junction bases with no gene match: 7. PCR used 60 Vbeta primers and 13 Jbeta primers. Assay used: immunoSEQ multiplex PCR; TCRdb lists only in-frame clones, some missing. The sample includes about 170,000 clones, about 59% of them seen just once. The sequence was obtained from a man aged 35-49 years in good health and CMV-seronegative. V gene TRBV11-2 combines with J gene TRBJ2-2; 8 bases are a match to TRBD2. Sequencing was carried out using PBMCs. The CDR3 protein is CASSPRTSWTGELFF. CDR3 bases: TGTGCCAGCAGCCCACGGACTAGCTGGACCGGGGAGCTGTTTTTT.